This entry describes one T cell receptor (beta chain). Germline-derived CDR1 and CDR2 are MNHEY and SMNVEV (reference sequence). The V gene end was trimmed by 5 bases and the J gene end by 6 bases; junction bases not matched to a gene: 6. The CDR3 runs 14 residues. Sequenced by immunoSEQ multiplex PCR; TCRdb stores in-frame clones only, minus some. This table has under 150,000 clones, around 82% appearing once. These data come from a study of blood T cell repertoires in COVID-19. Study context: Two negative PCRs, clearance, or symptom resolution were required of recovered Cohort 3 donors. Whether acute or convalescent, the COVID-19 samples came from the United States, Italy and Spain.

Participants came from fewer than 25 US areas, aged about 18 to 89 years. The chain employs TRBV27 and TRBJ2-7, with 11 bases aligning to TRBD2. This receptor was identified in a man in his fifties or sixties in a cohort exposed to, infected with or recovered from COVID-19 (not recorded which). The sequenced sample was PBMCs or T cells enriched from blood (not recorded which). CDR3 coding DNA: TGTGCCAGCAGTCCCACTAGCGGGAGCCGCGAGCAGTACTTC. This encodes CASSPTSGSREQYF.